One sample yielded the 20 T cell receptor beta chains listed below, sequenced in a study of cytomegalovirus exposure and HLA in healthy donors. With 60 Vbeta and 13 Jbeta primers, the PCR was carried out. Generated by immunoSEQ multiplex PCR, the TCRdb table keeps only in-frame clones and is missing some. This sample has more than 90,000 clones, with roughly 71% found just once. Sequencing was performed on PBMCs. These receptors were collected from a man aged 45-60 years in good health and CMV-seronegative.

The chain is built from TRBV6-5 and TRBJ1-4; 9 nucleotides align to TRBD1. CDR1 is MNHEY and CDR2 is SVGAGI in the germline V gene. This CDR3 is built from 16 residues. After removal of 4 bases from V and 6 bases from J, the junction contained 9 bases not matched to a gene. The CDR3 DNA follows: TGTGCCAGCAGTTCTCAGTCTCGGGACAGGGATGAAAAACTGTTTTTT. The encoded protein is CASSSQSRDRDEKLFF.

This clone is a singleton in its sample. V is TRBV7-2 and J is TRBJ1-2, with a tentative D call TRBD1 (5 bases). The ends were cut back, 8 bases at V and 0 bases at J, with 10 bases in the middle. The germline V gene encodes CDR1 SGHTA and CDR2 FQGNSA. The CDR3 has 13 residues. The CDR3 region has the DNA TGTGCCAGCGGGGGGTCTGCTAACTATGGCTACACCTTC. Its protein is CASGGSANYGYTF.

J is TRBJ1-2 and V is TRBV19; 7 bases match TRBD1. Germline trimming cut 3 bases from V and 7 bases from J; bases unmatched to any gene: 11. Germline-derived CDR1 and CDR2 are LNHDA and SQIVND (reference sequence). The CDR3 has 15 residues. Written as DNA, the CDR3 is TGTGCCAGTAGTATCTCTACCCCGTACAGGGGTGGCTACACCTTC. This translates into CASSISTPYRGGYTF.

This clone has a single count. The CDR3: CASSSSARVYEQFF. DNA for the CDR3: TGTGCCAGCAGCTCAAGCGCCAGGGTCTATGAGCAGTTCTTC. The chain employs TRBV7-9 and TRBJ2-1; tentatively, D is TRBD1 (5 bases). V lost 4 bases, J lost 8 bases, and 15 bases lay in between. The germline gives CDR1 SEHNR, CDR2 FQNEAQ (reference sequence). The CDR3 extends over 14 amino acids.

The chain employs TRBV4-3 and TRBJ1-4; 7 bases agree with TRBD1. The CDR3 totals 14 residues. Germline values: CDR1 LGHNA, CDR2 YSLEER. Trimming at V came to 4 bases and at J to 7 bases, leaving 6 bases not matched to a gene. The CDR3 is CASSPTGKGEKLFF. The CDR3 DNA reads TGCGCCAGCAGCCCGACAGGGAAGGGTGAAAAACTGTTTTTT.

This clone has only a few counts. This chain links TRBV5-1 with TRBJ1-2; no clear D. Germline assignment: CDR1 SGHRS and CDR2 YFSETQ. Trimming removed 2 bases from V and 1 base from J, with 12 bases in between. The CDR3 length is 15 residues. For the CDR3, the DNA is TGCGCCAGCAGCTTAGTGGCCGGGGTTAACTATGGCTACACCTTC. Amino acid sequence: CASSLVAGVNYGYTF.

The chain links TRBV7-8 to TRBJ1-3; no clear D gene. V lost 3 bases, J lost 2 bases, and 11 bases lay in between. This CDR3 has 15 amino acids. Germline V gene data show CDR1 as SGHVS and CDR2 as FQNEAQ. The CDR3 sequence is CASSFTAGTGNTIYF. The CDR3 DNA reads as TGTGCCAGCAGCTTTACTGCGGGAACTGGAAACACCATATATTTT.

The table lists this clone with a few counts. V and J are TRBV30 and TRBJ1-1; 7 bases fit TRBD1. V trimming: 0 bases; J trimming: 1 base; junction bases outside the gene matches: 8. The CDR3 contains 16 residues. Germline V gene data show CDR1 as GTSNPN and CDR2 as SVGIG (reference sequence). The CDR3 coding sequence is TGTGCCTGGAGTGTTATAGTCTGGACAGGGAACACTGAAGCTTTCTTT. Protein product: CAWSVIVWTGNTEAFF.

This sequence joins TRBV15 and TRBJ2-1, with TRBD2 matching over 10 bases. The V gene's germline CDR1 is LNHNV and CDR2 YYDKDF (reference sequence). With V trimmed by 1 base and J by 6 bases, 6 bases remained unmatched. The CDR3 is made up of 16 amino acids. The CDR3 sequence is CATSRAPGTSANEQFF. The CDR3 coding sequence is TGTGCCACCAGCAGAGCCCCCGGGACTAGCGCCAATGAGCAGTTCTTC.

The J gene is TRBJ1-4, the V gene TRBV18; D is undetermined. Germline V gives CDR1 KGHSH, CDR2 LQKENI. V gave up 3 bases and J gave up 3 bases, with 8 bases separating them. The CDR3 length is 14 residues. This chain's CDR3 is CASSPRRSNEKLFF. CDR3 in DNA: TGTGCCAGCTCACCGCGCAGGTCTAATGAAAAACTGTTTTTT.

The CDR3 sequence is CASSGTSGELFF. CDR3 nucleotide sequence: TGTGCCAGCAGCGGGACTAGCGGGGAGCTGTTTTTT. The V and J genes are TRBV11-3 and TRBJ2-2; 8 bases agree with TRBD2. From germline, CDR1 is SGHNT and CDR2 YENEEA. The CDR3 runs 12 residues. Trimming took 5 bases from V and 7 from J; bases not matched to a gene: 0.

The rearrangement links TRBV5-1 to TRBJ1-1; possible D gene TRBD1, 5 bases. The CDR3 is 14 amino acids. V was clipped by 2 bases and J by 0 bases, with 8 bases between them. CDR1 and CDR2 (germline): SGHRS, YFSETQ. CDR3 sequence reads: CASSLAGMNTEAFF. The CDR3 nucleotides read TGCGCCAGCAGCTTAGCAGGGATGAACACTGAAGCTTTCTTT.

A few counts support this clone. The V call is TRBV27, the J call TRBJ2-1; 11 positions match TRBD2. This CDR3 comprises 14 residues. Germline assignment: CDR1 MNHEY and CDR2 SMNVEV (reference sequence). The junction had 4 bases not matched to a gene; V was cut back by 8 bases and J by 4 bases. The DNA of the CDR3 is TGTGCCAGCCGGCCTAGCGGGGGGTACAATGAGCAGTTCTTC. It codes for CASRPSGGYNEQFF.

This clone came up once. The chain's CDR3 is CASSTLGQNQPQHF. The CDR3 coding sequence is TGTGCCAGCAGCACCTTGGGACAAAATCAGCCCCAGCATTTT. The chain joins TRBV28 to TRBJ1-5; D is perhaps TRBD1 (6 bases). Germline loops: CDR1 MDHEN, CDR2 SYDVKM. With 6 bases removed from V and 4 bases from J, the gap between germline ends came to 13 bases. The length of the CDR3 is 14 residues.

Within the sample, this clone is medium-sized. The chain has TRBV5-6 and TRBJ1-1, with D possibly being TRBD1 (6 bases). The CDR3 extends over 14 amino acids. From germline, CDR1 is SGHDT and CDR2 YYEEEE. Deletions cut 1 base from V and 4 bases from J, with 11 bases between. CDR3 protein: CASSLRGIGTEAFF. The CDR3 DNA reads TGTGCCAGCAGCTTGAGGGGGATAGGCACTGAAGCTTTCTTT.

The J gene is TRBJ1-6, the V gene TRBV30; D ambiguous. The V and J ends lost 0 bases and 0 bases respectively, with 6 bases between them. Germline V gene data show CDR1 as GTSNPN and CDR2 as SVGIG (reference sequence). The CDR3 contains 15 residues. The CDR3 nucleotides are TGTGCCTGGAGTGTCGAGAGCTCCTATAATTCACCCCTCCACTTT. Amino acid sequence: CAWSVESSYNSPLHF. The whole variable domain, filled in from reference TRBV30 and TRBJ1-6, reads SQTIHQWPATLVQPVGSPLSLECTVEGTSNPNLYWYRQAAGRGLQLLFYSVGIGQISSEVPQNLSASRPQDRQFILSSKKLLLSDSGFYLCAWSVESSYNSPLHFGNGTRLTVT.

A few counts support this clone. V is TRBV29-1 and J is TRBJ1-4, with D possibly being TRBD1 (5 bases). CDR1 is SQVTM, CDR2 ANQGSEA, per germline. Trimming shortened V by 6 bases and J by 8 bases, and 22 bases separated the two germline ends. The CDR3 runs 15 residues. The CDR3 coding sequence is TGCAGCGTGGCCATCGGGAGCAGGGCGGGAGAAAAACTGTTTTTT. Its translation is CSVAIGSRAGEKLFF.

This clone was seen a few times. This same CDR3 is encoded by further DNA sequences in the sample. The rearrangement links TRBV5-1 to TRBJ1-5; 8 nucleotides line up with TRBD1. This CDR3 has 14 residues. The J segment lost 2 bases and the V segment lost 3 bases, leaving 1 base of the junction unmatched. The germline gives CDR1 SGHRS, CDR2 YFSETQ. The CDR3 loop reads CASSSGQGNQPQHF. The CDR3 DNA sequence: TGCGCCAGCAGCTCGGGACAGGGCAATCAGCCCCAGCATTTT.

V usage is TRBV28 and J usage is TRBJ1-1; 7 bases line up with TRBD1. The V gene's germline CDR1 is MDHEN and CDR2 SYDVKM. The V gene end was trimmed by 5 bases and the J gene end by 3 bases; junction bases not matched to a gene: 9. CDR3 length equals 15 residues. DNA for the CDR3: TGTGCCAGCAGTCCCCGACAGGGTTGGGACACTGAAGCTTTCTTT. This sequence encodes CASSPRQGWDTEAFF. Based on the CDR3 plus reference TRBV28 and TRBJ1-1, the full variable domain is DVKVTQSSRYLVKRTGEKVFLECVQDMDHENMFWYRQDPGLGLRLIYFSYDVKMKEKGDIPEGYSVSREKKERFSLILESASTNQTSMYLCASSPRQGWDTEAFFGQGTRLTVV.

This clone showed up just once. The V call is TRBV2, the J call TRBJ2-7; D not resolved. This CDR3 has 13 amino acids. CDR1 and CDR2 from the germline V gene are SNHLY and FYNNEI. Trimming shortened V by 5 bases and J by 6 bases, and 14 bases separated the two germline ends. The DNA for the CDR3 is TGTGCCAGCAGTCCCGCGTTGCGGTCCGAGCAGTACTTC. The encoded protein is CASSPALRSEQYF.